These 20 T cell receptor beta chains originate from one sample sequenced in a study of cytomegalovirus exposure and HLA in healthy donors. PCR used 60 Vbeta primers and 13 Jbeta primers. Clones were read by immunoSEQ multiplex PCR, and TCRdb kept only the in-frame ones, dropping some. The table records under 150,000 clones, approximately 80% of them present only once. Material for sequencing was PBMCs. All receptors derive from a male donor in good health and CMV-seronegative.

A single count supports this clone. As DNA, the CDR3 is TGCGCCAGCAGTTACGACAGGGGGCGAAATCAGCCCCAGCATTTT. Protein product: CASSYDRGRNQPQHF. V gene TRBV5-1 combines with J gene TRBJ1-5, with 10 bases matching TRBD1. CDR1 is SGHRS, CDR2 YFSETQ, per germline. The V gene end was trimmed by 5 bases and the J gene end by 4 bases; junction bases not matched to a gene: 6. The CDR3 totals 15 residues.

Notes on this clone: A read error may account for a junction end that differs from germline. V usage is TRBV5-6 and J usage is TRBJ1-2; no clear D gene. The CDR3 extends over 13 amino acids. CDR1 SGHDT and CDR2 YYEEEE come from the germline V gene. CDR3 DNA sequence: TGTGCCGGCAGCTTGGGAGGGTTGAGCGGCTACACCTTC. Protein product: CAGSLGGLSGYTF.

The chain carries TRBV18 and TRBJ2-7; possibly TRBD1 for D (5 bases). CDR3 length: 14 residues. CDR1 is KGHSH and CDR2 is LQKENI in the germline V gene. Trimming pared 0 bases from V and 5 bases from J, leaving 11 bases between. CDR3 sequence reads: CASSPPAGRNEQYF. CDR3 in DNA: TGTGCCAGCTCACCACCGGCAGGGCGGAACGAGCAGTACTTC. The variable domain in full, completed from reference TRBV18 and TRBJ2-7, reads NAGVMQNPRHLVRRRGQEARLRCSPMKGHSHVYWYRQLPEEGLKFMVYLQKENIIDESGMPKERFSAEFPKEGPSILRIQQVVRGDSAAYFCASSPPAGRNEQYFGPGTRLTVT.

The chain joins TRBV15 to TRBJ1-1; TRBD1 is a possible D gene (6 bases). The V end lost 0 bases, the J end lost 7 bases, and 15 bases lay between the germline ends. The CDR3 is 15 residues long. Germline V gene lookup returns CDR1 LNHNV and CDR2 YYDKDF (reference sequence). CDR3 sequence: CATSRDLGRGVEAFF. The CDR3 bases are TGTGCCACCAGCAGAGATCTGGGCAGGGGTGTTGAAGCTTTCTTT.

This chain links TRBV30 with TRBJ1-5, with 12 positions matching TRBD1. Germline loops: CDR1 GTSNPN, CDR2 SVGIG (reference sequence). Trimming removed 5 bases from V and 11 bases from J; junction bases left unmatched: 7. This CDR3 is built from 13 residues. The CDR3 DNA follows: TGTGCCTGGGGGGGACAGGGGGCAAAGACCCAGCATTTT. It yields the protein CAWGGQGAKTQHF.

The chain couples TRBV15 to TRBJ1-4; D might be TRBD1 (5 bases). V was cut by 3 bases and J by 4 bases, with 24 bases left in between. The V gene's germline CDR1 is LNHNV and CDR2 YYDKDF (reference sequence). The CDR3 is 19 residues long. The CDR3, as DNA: TGTGCCACCAGCAGCGGATCGGGCAGGGTGGGCCCTCTTAATGAAAAACTGTTTTTT. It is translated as CATSSGSGRVGPLNEKLFF.

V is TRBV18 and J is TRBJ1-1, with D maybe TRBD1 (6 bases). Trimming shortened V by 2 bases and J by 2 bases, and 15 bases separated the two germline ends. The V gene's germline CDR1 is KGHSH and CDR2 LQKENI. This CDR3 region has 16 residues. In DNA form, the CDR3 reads TGTGCCAGCTCACCAGGGCAGGGGAGGGCCAACACTGAAGCTTTCTTT. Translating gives CASSPGQGRANTEAFF.

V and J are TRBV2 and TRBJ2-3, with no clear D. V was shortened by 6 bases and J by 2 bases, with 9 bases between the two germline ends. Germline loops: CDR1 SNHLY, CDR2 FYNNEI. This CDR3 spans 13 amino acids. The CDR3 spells CASSVRFTDTQYF. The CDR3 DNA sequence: TGTGCCAGCAGCGTCAGGTTCACAGATACGCAGTATTTT.

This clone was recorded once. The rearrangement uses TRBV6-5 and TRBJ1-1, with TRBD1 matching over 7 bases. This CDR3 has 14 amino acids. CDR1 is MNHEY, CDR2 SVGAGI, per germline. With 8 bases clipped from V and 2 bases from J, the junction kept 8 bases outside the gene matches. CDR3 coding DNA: TGTGCCAGCTACAGGGGACACCTAAACACTGAAGCTTTCTTT. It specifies CASYRGHLNTEAFF.

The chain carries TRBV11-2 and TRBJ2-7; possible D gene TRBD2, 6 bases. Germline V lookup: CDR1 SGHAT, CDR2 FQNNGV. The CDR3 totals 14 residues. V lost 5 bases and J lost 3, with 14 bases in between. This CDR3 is CASSLQGSGYEQYF. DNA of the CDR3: TGTGCCAGCAGCCTTCAGGGTAGCGGCTACGAGCAGTACTTC.

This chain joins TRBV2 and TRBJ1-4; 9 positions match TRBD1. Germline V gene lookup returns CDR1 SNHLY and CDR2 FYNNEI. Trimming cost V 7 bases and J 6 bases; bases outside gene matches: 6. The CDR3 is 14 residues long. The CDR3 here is CASKMDRGYEKLFF. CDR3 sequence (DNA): TGTGCCAGCAAGATGGACAGGGGATATGAAAAACTGTTTTTT.

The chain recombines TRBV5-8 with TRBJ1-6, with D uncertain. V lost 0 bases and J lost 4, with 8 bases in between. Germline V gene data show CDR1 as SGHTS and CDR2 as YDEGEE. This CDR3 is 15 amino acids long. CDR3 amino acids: CASSLDGGYNSPLHF. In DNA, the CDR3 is TGTGCCAGCAGCTTGGACGGAGGGTATAATTCACCCCTCCACTTT.

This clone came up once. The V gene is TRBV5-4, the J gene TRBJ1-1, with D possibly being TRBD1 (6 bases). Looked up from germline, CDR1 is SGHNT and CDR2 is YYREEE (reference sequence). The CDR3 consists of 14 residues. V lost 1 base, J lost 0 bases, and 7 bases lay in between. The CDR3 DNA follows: TGTGCCAGCAGCTTGACAGGGTTGAACACTGAAGCTTTCTTT. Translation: CASSLTGLNTEAFF. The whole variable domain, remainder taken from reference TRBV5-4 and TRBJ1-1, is ETGVTQSPTHLIKTRGQQVTLRCSSQSGHNTVSWYQQALGQGPQFIFQYYREEENGRGNFPPRFSGLQFPNYSSELNVNALELDDSALYLCASSLTGLNTEAFFGQGTRLTVV.

CDR3 amino acids: CASSDSMEGETQYF. In DNA, the CDR3 is TGTGCCAGCAGTGACAGTATGGAGGGAGAGACCCAGTACTTC. V gene TRBV25-1 combines with J gene TRBJ2-5, with D possibly matching TRBD2 (6 bases). Per the germline V gene, CDR1 is MGHDK and CDR2 is SYGVNS. CDR3 length: 14 amino acids. V was clipped by 3 bases and J by 4 bases, with 12 bases between them.

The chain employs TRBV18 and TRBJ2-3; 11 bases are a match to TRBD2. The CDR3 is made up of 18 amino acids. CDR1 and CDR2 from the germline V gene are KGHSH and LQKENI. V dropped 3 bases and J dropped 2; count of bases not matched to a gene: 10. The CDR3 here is CASSPSTLAGAFTDTQYF. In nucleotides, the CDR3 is TGTGCCAGCTCACCCTCTACACTAGCGGGGGCATTCACAGATACGCAGTATTTT.

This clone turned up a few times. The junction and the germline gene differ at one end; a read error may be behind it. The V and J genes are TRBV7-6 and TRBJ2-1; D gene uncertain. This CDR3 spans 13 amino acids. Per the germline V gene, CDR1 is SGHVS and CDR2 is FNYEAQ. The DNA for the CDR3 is TGTGCCAGCAGCTTAGGTTCCTACAGTGAGCAGTTCTTC. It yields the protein CASSLGSYSEQFF.

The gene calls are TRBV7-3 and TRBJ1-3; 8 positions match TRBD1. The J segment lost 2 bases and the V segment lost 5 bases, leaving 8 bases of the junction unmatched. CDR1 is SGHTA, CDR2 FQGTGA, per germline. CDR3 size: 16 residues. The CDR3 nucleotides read TGTGCCAGCAGCGCCGGACAGGGAAAAACTGGAAACACCATATATTTT. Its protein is CASSAGQGKTGNTIYF. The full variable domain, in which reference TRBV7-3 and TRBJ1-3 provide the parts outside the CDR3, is GAGVSQTPSNKVTEKGKYVELRCDPISGHTALYWYRQSLGQGPEFLIYFQGTGAADDSGLPNDRFFAVRPEGSVSTLKIQRTERGDSAVYLCASSAGQGKTGNTIYFGEGSWLTVV.

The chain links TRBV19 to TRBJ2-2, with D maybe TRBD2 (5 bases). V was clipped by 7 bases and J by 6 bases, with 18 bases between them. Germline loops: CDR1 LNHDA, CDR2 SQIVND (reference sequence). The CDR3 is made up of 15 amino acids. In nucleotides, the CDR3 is TGTGCCAGTAAAGTAAGAGGGCCAAGCGCCGGGGAGCTGTTTTTT. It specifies CASKVRGPSAGELFF.

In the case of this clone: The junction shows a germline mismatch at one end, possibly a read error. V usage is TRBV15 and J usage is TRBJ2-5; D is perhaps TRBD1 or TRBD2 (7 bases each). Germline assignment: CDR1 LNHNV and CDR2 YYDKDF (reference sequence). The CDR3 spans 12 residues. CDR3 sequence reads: CATGRGGETQYF. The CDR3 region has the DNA TGTGCCACCGGCAGGGGGGGAGAGACCCAGTACTTC.

This chain's CDR3 is CASSPTGQGDYGYTF. The CDR3, as DNA: TGTGCCAGCTCACCAACGGGACAGGGAGACTATGGCTACACCTTC. The chain uses TRBV18 and TRBJ1-2, with 9 bases lining up with TRBD1. This CDR3 is 15 amino acids long. Germline trimming cut 2 bases from V and 3 bases from J; bases unmatched to any gene: 4. Germline loops: CDR1 KGHSH, CDR2 LQKENI. Together with reference TRBV18 and TRBJ1-2, the CDR3 gives the full variable domain: NAGVMQNPRHLVRRRGQEARLRCSPMKGHSHVYWYRQLPEEGLKFMVYLQKENIIDESGMPKERFSAEFPKEGPSILRIQQVVRGDSAAYFCASSPTGQGDYGYTFGSGTRLTVV.